This TCR beta chain was found in a study of OX40 agonist ivuxolimab in advanced cancers. Study as a whole: Hepatocellular carcinoma, melanoma, renal cell or head and neck cancer occurred in dose-escalation patients. Mean age around 64 years, range roughly 23 to 79; around 80% male.

Study conclusions and caveats: The study found among the lowest clonal expansion in partial responders at 0.1-3.0 mg/kg. The average count of expanded clones was higher among CD8+ T cells than among CD4+.

TCRdb's table, derived via immunoSEQ multiplex PCR, lists solely in-frame clones and lacks some. The sample carries 70,000 to 80,000 clones, 90% to 95% recorded once. This CDR3 spans 12 amino acids. Trimming left V 1 base short and J 12 bases short, with 10 bases between. Per germline, CDR1 SGHDN and CDR2 FVKESK. On this clone itself: Its antigen is not identified.

The sequence was collected from an adult with an advanced solid tumor such as melanoma, head and neck, liver or kidney cancer. The specimen was CD4+ or CD8+ T cells sorted from blood, collected in a trial of the OX40 agonist ivuxolimab. The chain carries TRBV14 and TRBJ2-1; D ambiguous. The CDR3 here is CASSQGLGGQFF. In nucleotides, the CDR3 is TGTGCCAGCAGCCAAGGGCTGGGTGGGCAGTTCTTC.